This T cell receptor (beta chain) stems from a study of identifying expanded T cells in peripheral blood. Findings and limits, study-wide: Over approximately two and four weeks, about 17 and 20 clones changed, versus more than 1 between replicates. Approximately two-week clone count variance significantly increased as total template count grew.

A word on this clone: What it binds is not known.

TCRdb's table, derived via immunoSEQ multiplex PCR, lists solely in-frame clones and lacks some. The sample has around 50,000 clones; around 90% are singletons. Healthy donors had no documented immune events, such as infections, while sampled. Trimming removed 4 bases at V and 6 bases at J, with 11 bases between. The V gene's germline CDR1 is GTSNPN and CDR2 SVGIG (reference sequence). The CDR3 is 12 residues long. This chain connects TRBV30 to TRBJ2-3, with D maybe TRBD2 (6 bases). Material for sequencing was blood. The receptor was isolated from a person aged 18-70 years in good health. In DNA, the CDR3 is TGTGCCTGGAAGGAGGGCAGCGATACGCAGTATTTT. It codes for CAWKEGSDTQYF.